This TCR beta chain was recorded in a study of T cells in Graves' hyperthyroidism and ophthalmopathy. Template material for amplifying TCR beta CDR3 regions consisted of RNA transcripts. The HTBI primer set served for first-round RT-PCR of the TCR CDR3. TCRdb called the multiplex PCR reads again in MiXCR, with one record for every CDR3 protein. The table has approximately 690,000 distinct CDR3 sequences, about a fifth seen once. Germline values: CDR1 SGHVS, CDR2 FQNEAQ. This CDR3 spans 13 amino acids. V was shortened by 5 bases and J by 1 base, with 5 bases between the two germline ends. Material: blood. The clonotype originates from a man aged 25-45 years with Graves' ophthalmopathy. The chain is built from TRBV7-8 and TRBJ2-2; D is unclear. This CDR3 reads CASSVQNTGELFF. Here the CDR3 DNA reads TGTGCCAGCAGCGTACAGAACACCGGGGAGCTGTTTTTT.